This is a list of T cell receptor beta chains from one sample in a study of blood T cells in healthy people across ages. One entry per CDR3 protein, called by TCRdb with MiXCR from the 5' RACE reads. The table records about 670,000 distinct CDR3 sequences, around 43% of them present only once. Sequenced: blood. These receptors were taken from a man older than 75 in good health. CDR3s leave out the opening cysteine and the closing phenylalanine or tryptophan. Expanded clones are given a class, and other clones once, few, many or no size at all.

>-|TRBV20-1|-
SARTSKGKRGNEQY
>few|TRBV29-1|TRBJ1-1
SVRQGGRTEAF
>-|TRBV15|TRBJ2-5
ATSRSRAQETQY
>-|TRBV10-2|TRBJ2-3
ASSALANSDTQY
>-|TRBV7-3|-
ASSPQGQGLNIQY
>many|TRBV14|TRBJ2-5
ASSQVLAGGETQY
>-|TRBV29-1|TRBJ1-2
SVEDPKVEGGYT
>-|TRBV4-3|TRBJ2-5
ASSQEWGKTQY
>few|TRBV27|TRBJ2-1
ASSRRDRAYNEQF
>-|TRBV20-1|TRBJ2-7
SACLKTYEQY
>once|TRBV19|TRBJ1-1
ASSTLDRANTEAF
>-|TRBV21-1|TRBJ2-3
ASSKGGTSGRARTDTQY
>-|TRBV7-8|TRBJ2-3
ASSLERRDTQY
>-|TRBV29-1|TRBJ2-2
SVAARQVSGELF
>-|TRBV20-1|TRBJ2-6
SAFSQTESGANVLT
>-|TRBV11-2|TRBJ2-4
ASSPGQGGLAKNIQY
>few|TRBV7-9|TRBJ1-2
ASSSGPYGYT
>-|TRBV25-1|TRBJ2-6
ASRGSSGANVLT
>few|TRBV7-2|TRBJ2-1
ASRGFGVSEQF
>-|TRBV5-4|TRBJ2-2
ASSSKARQGTGELF
>-|TRBV4-2|TRBJ2-7
ASSQGPPGQGSGSYEQY
>-|TRBV11-3|TRBJ2-3
ASSSSSMDTQY
>-|TRBV7-2|TRBJ2-7
ASSASQAYEQY
>-|TRBV20-1|TRBJ2-3
SASRTGVADTQY
>few|TRBV6-6|TRBJ1-4
ASLSATNEKLF
>-|TRBV6-5|TRBJ1-6
ASSYGENSPLH
>-|TRBV6-1|TRBJ1-2
ASSEGGRFDGYT
>-|TRBV27|TRBJ1-1
ASSARLIYGANTEAF
>-|TRBV7-2|TRBJ2-1
ASSSGVAGGTYNEQF
>many|TRBV29-1|TRBJ2-3
SVERTGGATADTQY
>-|TRBV27|TRBJ2-1
ATLQASEQF
>few|TRBV29-1|TRBJ1-1
SVGTTGQGNTEAF
>few|TRBV24-1|TRBJ2-1
ATSDLSSGPYNEQF
>-|TRBV5-1|TRBJ2-1
ASSGGTGRSYNEQF
>-|TRBV9|TRBJ1-5
ASSVTGTGDQPQH
>-|TRBV4-2|TRBJ2-5
ASSQGRDQEAQY
>many|TRBV5-5|TRBJ2-1
ASSWTGVNNEQF
>-|TRBV6-1|TRBJ1-4
ASSRGQAVATNEKLF
>few|TRBV27|TRBJ2-2
ASSSLGRGFTGELF
>-|TRBV6-1|TRBJ1-1
ASSVRTGQATEAF
>-|TRBV6-1|TRBJ2-1
ASRGLAGDKDGFNEQF
>few|TRBV6-2/TRBV6-3|TRBJ2-1
ASSLTVYNEQF
>-|TRBV29-1|TRBJ2-2
SVAKGRSGELF
>-|TRBV7-2|-
ASSLVSSGGRYEQY
>-|TRBV20-1|TRBJ2-5
SARDGQGSETQY
>-|TRBV7-2|TRBJ2-2
ASSPNTGAGGELF
>-|TRBV4-3|TRBJ2-2
ASSQEASGGGGAGELF
>-|TRBV4-1|TRBJ2-6
ASSQSPATGSGANVLT
>-|TRBV6-1|TRBJ1-6
ASSETGPFNSPLH
>-|TRBV28|TRBJ2-4
ASSIAKNIQY
>once|TRBV15|TRBJ2-7
ATSRDQGAAHEQY
>few|TRBV6-5|TRBJ2-3
ASSEVVGDTQY
>-|TRBV20-1|TRBJ1-1
SARVPRVLNTEAF
>-|TRBV7-2|TRBJ2-5
ASSFDRARQETQY
>few|TRBV6-1|TRBJ1-2
ASSDIGGYT
>-|TRBV7-2|TRBJ2-7
ASSLAGGVAIYEQY
>-|TRBV7-2|TRBJ2-2
ASSFVSGGSSGELF
>-|TRBV12-3/TRBV12-4|TRBJ1-2
ASSSPGQINYGYT